The present TCR beta chain was sequenced within a study of CXCR3-negative and CXCR3-positive naive CD8 T cells (dated by TCRdb to the late 2010s). Concerning the study at large: In total, roughly 130 million TRB reads were obtained, corresponding to roughly 1.5 +/- 0.3 million reads per library. The diversity and physicochemical repertoire analyses included eleven to twelve donors pooled from two independent experiments. The TRBV-TRBJ cluster analysis covered naive subsets from a handful of donors and memory cells from 3 donors. General findings and caveats noted by the study authors: TRBV-TRBJ usage was similar between naive CXCR3-negative and CXCR3-positive cells from the same donor, while memory cells showed distinct patterns. Both naive subsets had comparably high repertoire diversity, while memory CD8+ T cells had much lower repertoire diversity. Because surface CD5, which has been linked to self-reactivity in mice, was comparable between naive subsets, TCR interaction strength was also inferred from TRB CDR3 physicochemical properties. CXCR3 expression partially decreased after cryopreservation, so most assays used freshly isolated PBMCs.

Inclusive of the bounding cysteine and phenylalanine, the CDR3 is 15 residues long. The DNA sequence is not available. The germline V gene gives CDR1 as SGHVS and CDR2 as FNYEAQ. Instrument used: NextSeq 550. The Human TCR Profiling Kit (MiLaboratory) was used to prepare UMI-labeled 5' RACE TRB cDNA libraries. The full amount of extracted RNA was used for cDNA synthesis, and the full amount of resulting cDNA was used for PCR amplification. Libraries were prepared in parallel using an identical number of PCR cycles. On the authors' methods: With a minimum of two reads required per UMI, MIGEC and MiXCR pulled out about 50,000 +/- 10,000 unique UMI-labeled TRB cDNA molecules from each library. On average, approximately 40,000 +/- 10,000 functional in-frame TRB CDR3 nucleotide clonotypes lacking stop codons were found per library. After downsampling to 5000 UMI-labeled TRB molecules per sample, diversity metrics, including normalized Shannon-Wiener and Chao1, were computed in VDJtools. For the central five CDR3 residues, VDJtools calculated physicochemical properties weighted by clonotype size, namely interaction energy, strength, volume and Kidera factor 4. The reads, reprocessed by TCRdb, yield one row per CDR3 protein sequence and no DNA. These V and J calls are TCRdb output, not the study's own analysis. In this sample's table one finds tens of thousands of distinct CDR3 sequences. The biggest ten clones account for about 25% of the sample.

For each CD8+ T cell subset, flow sorting was done in triplicate, and roughly 320,000 cells per subset went directly into RLT lysis buffer. Peripheral blood mononuclear cells were isolated from buffy coats using standard density gradient centrifugation. An RNeasy Mini Kit was used to extract total RNA from the sorted cells. Worth noting for this clonotype: This receptor's antigen is unknown.

The chain is assembled from TRBV7-6 and TRBJ1-2; absent DNA, TCRdb's TRBD1 call cannot be checked. The material sequenced was memory CD8+ T cells from blood. Reading the label with the study, this specimen's cell subset or site is: conventional CD8+ memory T cells (TMEM), sorted as controls. The TCR was taken from a human donor in good health. Some clones in this sample may be carry-over from other donors' samples. The CDR3 protein sequence reads: CASSLEGGQTAGYTF.